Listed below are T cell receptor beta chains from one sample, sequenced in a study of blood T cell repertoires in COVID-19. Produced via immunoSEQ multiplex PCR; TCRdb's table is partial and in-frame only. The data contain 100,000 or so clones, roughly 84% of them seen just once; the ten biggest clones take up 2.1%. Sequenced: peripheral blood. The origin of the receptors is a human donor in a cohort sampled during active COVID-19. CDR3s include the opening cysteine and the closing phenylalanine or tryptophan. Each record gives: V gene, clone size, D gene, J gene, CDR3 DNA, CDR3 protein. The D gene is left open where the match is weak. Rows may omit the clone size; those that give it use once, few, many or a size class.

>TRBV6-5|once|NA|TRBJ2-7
TGTGCCAGCAGTTACTCGGTTCTGACTAGGGGCTACGAGCAGTACTTC
CASSYSVLTRGYEQYF
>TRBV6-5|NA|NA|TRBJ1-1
TGTGCCAGCAGTTACGACCTGGCGGGGTTAAACACTGAAGCTTTCTTT
CASSYDLAGLNTEAFF
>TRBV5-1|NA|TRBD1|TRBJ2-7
TGCGCCAGCAGCTCCCTGGATGCCAGACAGGGGTTTAAACGCGAGCAGTACTTC
CASSSLDARQGFKREQYF
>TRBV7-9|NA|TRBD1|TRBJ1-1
TGTGCCAGCAGCCTACAGGGGAGCAAAGCTTTCTTT
CASSLQGSKAFF
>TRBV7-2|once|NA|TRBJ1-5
TGTGCCAGCAGCTTAAGCAGGGACAATCAGCCCCAGCATTTT
CASSLSRDNQPQHF
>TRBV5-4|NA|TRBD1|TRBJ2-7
TGTGCCAGCAGCTTGGGAGGGACAGGGCGGGGCGAGCAGTACTTC
CASSLGGTGRGEQYF
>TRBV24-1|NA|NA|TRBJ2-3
TGTGCCACCAGTGGCCCGGGGGCAGATACGCAGTATTTT
CATSGPGADTQYF
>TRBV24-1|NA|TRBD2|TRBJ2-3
TGTGCCACCAGTTCAGCAGCGGGAGGCAACACAGATACGCAGTATTTT
CATSSAAGGNTDTQYF
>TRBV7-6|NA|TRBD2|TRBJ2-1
TGTGCCAGCAGCCTCGGACTAGCGGGAATAAACAATGAGCAGTTCTTC
CASSLGLAGINNEQFF
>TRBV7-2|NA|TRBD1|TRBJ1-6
TGTGCCAGCAGCCCAAGGACAGGGGCCTATAATTCACCCCTCCACTTT
CASSPRTGAYNSPLHF
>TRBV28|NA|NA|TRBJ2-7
TGTGCCAGCAGCCTGTTACTAGGGGGCTCCTACGAGCAGTACTTC
CASSLLLGGSYEQYF
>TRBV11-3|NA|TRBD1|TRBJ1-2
TGTGCCAGCAGCTTAGTATCGAGACAGGGGAGGAATGGCTACACCTTC
CASSLVSRQGRNGYTF
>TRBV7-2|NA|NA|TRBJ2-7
TGTGCCAGCAGCTTTGGGGAGTACGAGCAGTACTTC
CASSFGEYEQYF
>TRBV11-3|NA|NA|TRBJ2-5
TGTGCCAGCAGCTTAGATAGCGGGACAGAACAAGAGACCCAGTACTTC
CASSLDSGTEQETQYF
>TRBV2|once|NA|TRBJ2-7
TGTGCCAGCAGTGCGCGGGGCTCCTACGAGCAGTACTTC
CASSARGSYEQYF
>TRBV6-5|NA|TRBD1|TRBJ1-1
TGTGCCAGCATGAGGGGGCTGCGATCCACTGAAGCTTTCTTT
CASMRGLRSTEAFF
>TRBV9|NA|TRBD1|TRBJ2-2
TGTGCCAGCAGCGTAGCGAGGGGGCGCAACACCGGGGAGCTGTTTTTT
CASSVARGRNTGELFF
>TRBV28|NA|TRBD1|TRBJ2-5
TGTGCCAGCAGTGGGGACAGAGAGGATTCTCCCTCAGGGACCCAGTACTTC
CASSGDREDSPSGTQYF
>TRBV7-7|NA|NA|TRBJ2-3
TGTGCTAGCAGCTTAGGTATCGGGGGATCGAGCACAGATACGCAGTATTTT
CASSLGIGGSSTDTQYF
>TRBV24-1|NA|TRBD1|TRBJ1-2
TGTGCCACCAGCGGGGGACAGTACTATGGCTACACCTTC
CATSGGQYYGYTF
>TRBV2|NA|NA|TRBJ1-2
TGTGCCAGCAGTGAAATGAAGGGAGGACTCTATGGCTACACCTTC
CASSEMKGGLYGYTF
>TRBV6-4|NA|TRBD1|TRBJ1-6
TGTGCCAGCAGTGACATCGGACAGGTGGTTTTTGGAGCACCCCTCCACTTT
CASSDIGQVVFGAPLHF
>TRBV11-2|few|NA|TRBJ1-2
TGTGCCAGCAGCCCCGACAGCTATGGCTACACCTTC
CASSPDSYGYTF
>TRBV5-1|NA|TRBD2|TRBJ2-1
TGCGCCAGCAGCCTGGGACTAGCGGGAGGGCCGGGCAATGAGCAGTTCTTC
CASSLGLAGGPGNEQFF
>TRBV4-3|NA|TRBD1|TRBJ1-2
TGCGCCAGCAGCCAGTCCGGGACAGGGTATGACTACACCTTC
CASSQSGTGYDYTF
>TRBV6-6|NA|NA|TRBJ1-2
TGTGCCAGCAGTCGCGGACAGAACTATGGCTACACCTTC
CASSRGQNYGYTF
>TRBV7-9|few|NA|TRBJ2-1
TGTGCCAGCATTCTTAGCGGCTCCTACAATGAGCAGTTCTTC
CASILSGSYNEQFF
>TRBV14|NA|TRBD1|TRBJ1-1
TGTGCCAGCAGACTGGATCTAAGGGGGCAAGCTTTCTTT
CASRLDLRGQAFF
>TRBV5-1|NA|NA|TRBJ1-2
TGCGCCAGCAGCCTGGGAAGCGGCTATGGCTACACCTTC
CASSLGSGYGYTF
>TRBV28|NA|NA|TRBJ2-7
TGTGCCAGCAGTCCGCCGGTTTGGGGGGCCTACGAGCAGTACTTC
CASSPPVWGAYEQYF
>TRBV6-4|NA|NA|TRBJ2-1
TGTGCCAGCAGTGATAAGGGGGGGCCCTACAATGAGCAGTTCTTC
CASSDKGGPYNEQFF
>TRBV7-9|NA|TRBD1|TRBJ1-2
TGTGCCAGCAGTCCTACAGGGGAAGGCTACACCTTC
CASSPTGEGYTF
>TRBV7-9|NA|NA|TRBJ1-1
TGTGCCAGCAGCTTAGGGAGCATGAACACTGAAGCTTTCTTT
CASSLGSMNTEAFF
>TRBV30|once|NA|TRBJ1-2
TGTGCCTGGAAAACGGGGACTTTCTCGCTGACGGCAGGCTACACCTTC
CAWKTGTFSLTAGYTF